A selection of T cell receptor beta chains follows, all from one sample in a study of blood T cell repertoires in COVID-19. Libraries were prepared by immunoSEQ multiplex PCR; TCRdb keeps only in-frame clonotypes and omits some of them. The table lists approximately 180,000 clones, approximately 85% of them singletons. The sample consisted of peripheral blood. The receptor source for this set is a human donor with active or convalescent COVID-19. The donor label of this sample is uncertain. Both conserved end residues are part of each CDR3. Fields, in order: CDR3 length, J gene, V gene, clone size, D gene, CDR3 DNA, CDR3 protein. The D gene is left open where the match is weak. Clone size is shown for a subset of rows, as once, few, many or a class of expanded clone.

12	TRBJ2-5	TRBV14	.	.	TGTGCCAGCAGCCCCGCCCGGGAGACCCAGTACTTC	CASSPARETQYF
13	TRBJ1-2	TRBV30	.	.	TGTGCCTGGACCTCTAGCCCGCTCCCAGGCTACACCTTC	CAWTSSPLPGYTF
13	TRBJ2-7	TRBV29-1	once	.	TGCAGCTTCACAGGGCGTGTTTTGGGCGAGCAGTACTTC	CSFTGRVLGEQYF
15	TRBJ1-1	TRBV9	.	.	TGTGCCAGCAGCGCCTCCGCGACAGGGAACACTGAAGCTTTCTTT	CASSASATGNTEAFF
16	TRBJ2-3	TRBV5-4	.	TRBD2	TGTGCCAGCAAAGGGTTAGCGGGAGTGGGTACAGATACGCAGTATTTT	CASKGLAGVGTDTQYF
17	TRBJ1-5	TRBV27	.	TRBD1	TGTGCCAGCAGTTTAGGAGCGGGACAGGGAGGGAATCAGCCCCAGCATTTT	CASSLGAGQGGNQPQHF
16	TRBJ2-7	TRBV7-6	.	.	TGTGCCAGCAGCCCACGAGGGGCGGGGGCCTCCTACGAGCAGTACTTC	CASSPRGAGASYEQYF
13	TRBJ2-7	TRBV29-1	.	TRBD1	TGCAGCGTTGATCAGGGACAGGGCAGCGAGCAGTACTTC	CSVDQGQGSEQYF
15	TRBJ1-2	TRBV7-2	.	TRBD1	TGTGCCAGCAGCCTAGGCAGGACAGGGGGCCGAGGCTACACCTTC	CASSLGRTGGRGYTF
19	TRBJ2-5	TRBV5-1	.	TRBD2	TGCGCCAGCAGCCCCCGCCCACTAGCGGGAGGGCCTCAGAGGGAGACCCAGTACTTC	CASSPRPLAGGPQRETQYF
14	TRBJ2-4	TRBV5-8	.	TRBD1	TGTGCCAGCAGCCTCAGGGGGCCTAAAAACATTCAGTACTTC	CASSLRGPKNIQYF
14	TRBJ2-3	TRBV9	.	.	TGTGCCAGCAGTCCGGGACTTCGCACAGATACGCAGTATTTT	CASSPGLRTDTQYF
15	TRBJ2-7	TRBV7-9	few	TRBD2	TGTGCCAGCACCATTAGCGGGAGTCCGGTGTACGAGCAGTACTTC	CASTISGSPVYEQYF
13	TRBJ1-1	TRBV7-3	.	.	TGTGCCAGCAGCTTTTACAGGGAGGGGGAAGCTTTCTTT	CASSFYREGEAFF
13	TRBJ2-5	TRBV12-3/TRBV12-4	.	.	TGTGCCAGCAGTTTTGAACAGGGAGAGACCCAGTACTTC	CASSFEQGETQYF